Shown below are 24 T cell receptor beta chains from a single sample sequenced in a study of shared clonotypes between healthy human individuals (dated by TCRdb to between 2020 and 2021). The library was built by means of the immunoSEQ multiplex PCR assay. TCRdb provides this immuneACCESS table in a form limited to in-frame rearrangements. Some clones are lacking; in checked studies, under half of them reflect an unresolved V gene, and why the rest are absent is not known. The sample data list over a million clones, and 75% to 80% of these were observed just once. Around 0.6% of the sample lies in the top ten. Sequencing was performed on memory CD4+ T cells from PBMCs. In the paper's terms, the cell subset or site label means: CD45RA-negative fraction. Receptor source: a man aged 18-30 years in good health. Some clones in this sample may be carry-over from other donors' samples.

The chain combines TRBV11-1 with TRBJ1-1, with unresolved D. With 3 bases removed from V and 1 base from J, the gap between germline ends came to 6 bases. CDR3 length: 13 residues. CDR1 is SGHAT and CDR2 is FQDESV in the germline V gene (reference sequence). CDR3 coding DNA: TGTGCCAGCAGCTTTAATGGGAACACTGAAGCTTTCTTT. This translates into CASSFNGNTEAFF.

The chain uses TRBV11-2 and TRBJ2-5; TRBD1 matches at 7 bases. This CDR3 contains 14 residues. Germline V CDR1 and CDR2: SGHAT, FQNNGV. J gave up 7 bases and V 5 bases, and 10 bases lay outside the gene matches. Here the CDR3 DNA reads TGTGCCAGCAGCCCGAACAGGGGCTCGGGGACCCAGTACTTC. Translating gives CASSPNRGSGTQYF.

The chain employs TRBV4-1 and TRBJ2-1; perhaps TRBD2 as D (6 bases). The CDR3 contains 17 residues. The V end was cut by 3 bases, the J end by 7 bases, with 22 bases between. Germline CDR1 reads MGHRA; CDR2 reads YSYEKL. CDR3: CASSQPTRESLGNEQFF. The CDR3 nucleotides are TGCGCCAGCAGCCAGCCTACCCGGGAGTCCCTAGGGAATGAGCAGTTCTTC.

This clone was counted a single time. A much larger clone differs from this one at a single base, so this may be a read error. The J gene is TRBJ2-5, the V gene TRBV6-1; TRBD1 aligns across 7 bases. In germline, CDR1 is MNHNS, CDR2 SASEGT. The CDR3 extends over 15 amino acids. CDR3 region: CASSHRGPLQETEYF. The CDR3 region has the DNA TGTGCCAGCAGCCACAGGGGCCCTCTACAAGAGACCGAGTACTTC.

This sequence joins TRBV28 and TRBJ2-7; either TRBD1 or TRBD2 may fit D (5 bases each). V lost 4 bases and J 7 bases, leaving 11 bases between the germline ends. The CDR3 is 12 amino acids. Germline lookup yields CDR1 MDHEN and CDR2 SYDVKM. CDR3 protein: CASSWAEGEQYF. CDR3 sequence (DNA): TGTGCCAGCAGTTGGGCCGAGGGGGAGCAGTACTTC.

The V gene is TRBV28, the J gene TRBJ2-3; no firm D call. In germline, CDR1 is MDHEN, CDR2 SYDVKM. Trimming took 5 bases from V and 7 from J, leaving 7 bases between them. The CDR3 totals 11 residues. The DNA for the CDR3 is TGTGCCAGCAGTCCGCAATATACGCAGTATTTT. It yields the protein CASSPQYTQYF.

This clone was found many times. The chain employs TRBV11-2 and TRBJ2-7; tentatively, D is TRBD2 (6 bases). The CDR3 runs to 16 residues. Trimming stripped 4 bases from V and 5 bases from J, with 21 bases between. The germline V gene has CDR1 SGHAT and CDR2 FQNNGV. The CDR3 region is CASSSPRGRIAHEQYF. The DNA of the CDR3 is TGTGCCAGCAGCTCACCCCGGGGGAGGATAGCGCACGAGCAGTACTTC.

This clone was seen only a few times. Other DNA sequences in this specimen translate into the identical CDR3. The genes are TRBV2 and TRBJ1-5; D gene unclear. The CDR3 spans 13 residues. The V end lost 6 bases, the J end lost 2 bases, and 8 bases lay between the germline ends. Germline V gene sequence: CDR1 SNHLY, CDR2 FYNNEI. The CDR3 reads CASRREGNQPQHF. The CDR3 DNA reads as TGTGCCAGCAGGCGGGAGGGCAATCAGCCCCAGCATTTT.

The table lists this clone with a few counts. The chain carries TRBV28 and TRBJ2-3; tentatively, D is TRBD1 (6 bases). Trimming took 4 bases from V and 0 from J, leaving 20 bases between them. Germline loops: CDR1 MDHEN, CDR2 SYDVKM. CDR3 size: 18 residues. The CDR3 nucleotides are TGTGCCAGCAGTTCCTTCCAGGGGTCTATAACTAGCACAGATACGCAGTATTTT. Translating it yields CASSSFQGSITSTDTQYF. The entire variable domain, with the rest obtained from reference TRBV28 and TRBJ2-3, is as follows: DVKVTQSSRYLVKRTGEKVFLECVQDMDHENMFWYRQDPGLGLRLIYFSYDVKMKEKGDIPEGYSVSREKKERFSLILESASTNQTSMYLCASSSFQGSITSTDTQYFGPGTRLTVL.

V usage is TRBV10-3 and J usage is TRBJ1-4; TRBD1 agrees at 7 bases. J was trimmed by 4 bases and V by 4 bases; bases with no gene match: 6. The CDR3 spans 15 residues. CDR1 and CDR2 from the germline V gene are ENHRY and SYGVKD. CDR3 bases: TGTGCCATCAGTGGGTTCCGGGACAGTAATGAAAAACTGTTTTTT. It translates to CAISGFRDSNEKLFF.

The V and J genes are TRBV5-4 and TRBJ2-7; D possibly corresponds to TRBD2 (7 bases). V lost 4 bases and J lost 3, with 17 bases in between. The CDR3 consists of 15 residues. Looked up from germline, CDR1 is SGHNT and CDR2 is YYREEE (reference sequence). In DNA form, the CDR3 reads TGTGCCAGCAGCCGAACAGGGAGGGGAATCTACGAGCAGTACTTC. This translates into CASSRTGRGIYEQYF.

The chain combines TRBV7-8 with TRBJ1-6; D unclear. V shed 6 bases and J shed 0 bases, with 9 bases lying between them. The germline gives CDR1 SGHVS, CDR2 FQNEAQ. The CDR3 extends over 15 amino acids. CDR3 protein: CASRPQSSYNSPLHF. The CDR3 coding sequence is TGTGCCAGCAGGCCCCAAAGCTCCTATAATTCACCCCTCCACTTT.

Here the CDR3 reads CASGATGDTEAFF. The CDR3, as DNA: TGTGCTAGTGGGGCGACAGGGGACACTGAAGCTTTCTTT. The gene calls are TRBV12-5 and TRBJ1-1; 8 nucleotides agree with TRBD1. The germline gives CDR1 LGHNT, CDR2 FRNRAP. This CDR3 region has 13 residues. Trimming removed 6 bases from V and 3 bases from J; junction bases left unmatched: 3.

This clone was counted ten times or more. The CDR3 here is CASSYSVLGDTQYF. The CDR3 coding sequence is TGTGCCAGCAGTTACTCGGTCCTGGGGGATACGCAGTATTTT. J is TRBJ2-3 and V is TRBV6-5; D is ambiguous. Germline V gene data show CDR1 as MNHEY and CDR2 as SVGAGI. The CDR3 contains 14 residues. Trimming took off 0 bases at V and 6 bases at J, with 10 bases between the two ends.

This clone was recorded many times. The sample carries other DNA sequences with the same CDR3. The chain recombines TRBV19 with TRBJ1-1; D is perhaps TRBD1 (6 bases). The CDR3 is 14 amino acids. V lost 3 bases and J lost 1, with 9 bases in between. Germline V gene lookup returns CDR1 LNHDA and CDR2 SQIVND (reference sequence). CDR3 in amino acids: CASSIGQKNTEAFF. In DNA, the CDR3 is TGTGCCAGTAGTATCGGACAGAAGAACACTGAAGCTTTCTTT. Using reference TRBV19 and TRBJ1-1 for the parts outside the CDR3, the full variable domain is DGGITQSPKYLFRKEGQNVTLSCEQNLNHDAMYWYRQDPGQGLRLIYYSQIVNDFQKGDIAEGYSVSREKKESFPLTVTSAQKNPTAFYLCASSIGQKNTEAFFGQGTRLTVV.

This clone was observed once. This sequence joins TRBV28 and TRBJ2-7, with D uncertain. The germline gives CDR1 MDHEN, CDR2 SYDVKM. The germline V and J ends were trimmed by 5 bases and 8 bases, with 19 bases remaining between them. This CDR3 comprises 14 residues. The chain's CDR3 is CASSAIRVGSQQYF. The CDR3 DNA sequence: TGTGCCAGCAGTGCCATTAGGGTCGGCTCCCAGCAGTACTTC.

The rearrangement uses TRBV27 and TRBJ1-1; D gene ambiguous. Between the trimmed V and J ends, which lost 5 bases and 5 bases, there was a span of 15 bases. This CDR3 region has 14 residues. Germline V CDR1 and CDR2: MNHEY, SMNVEV (reference sequence). CDR3: CASSPLGGSTEAFF. CDR3 bases: TGTGCCAGCAGTCCCCTGGGCGGGAGTACTGAAGCTTTCTTT.

V gene TRBV5-1 combines with J gene TRBJ2-1; D unclear. V was cut by 2 bases and J by 0 bases, with 18 bases left in between. This CDR3 contains 18 residues. Germline CDR1 SGHRS, CDR2 YFSETQ. DNA of the CDR3: TGCGCCAGCAGCTTAGGTTTTTTGCGGCGGAACTCCTACAATGAGCAGTTCTTC. Amino acids: CASSLGFLRRNSYNEQFF. Together with reference TRBV5-1 and TRBJ2-1, the CDR3 gives the full variable domain: KAGVTQTPRYLIKTRGQQVTLSCSPISGHRSVSWYQQTPGQGLQFLFEYFSETQRNKGNFPGRFSGRQFSNSRSEMNVSTLELGDSALYLCASSLGFLRRNSYNEQFFGPGTRLTVL.

The chain recombines TRBV29-1 with TRBJ1-2, with D perhaps TRBD1 (5 bases). CDR1 and CDR2 (germline): SQVTM, ANQGSEA. The CDR3 consists of 11 residues. The V end was cut by 4 bases, the J end by 4 bases, with 7 bases between. CDR3 region: CSVGDLYGYTF. Written as DNA, the CDR3 is TGCAGCGTTGGGGACCTCTATGGCTACACCTTC.

This clone was picked up one time. The chain's CDR3 is CASSLPGGEAFF. As DNA, the CDR3 is TGTGCCAGCAGTCTCCCGGGGGGTGAAGCTTTCTTT. This chain uses TRBV28 with TRBJ1-1; tentatively, D is TRBD1 (5 bases). This CDR3 contains 12 residues. V gave up 5 bases and J gave up 7 bases, with 11 bases separating them. Germline V lookup: CDR1 MDHEN, CDR2 SYDVKM.

The chain recombines TRBV6-6 with TRBJ2-7; D is perhaps TRBD1 (5 bases). The CDR3 consists of 16 residues. V was pared by 10 bases and J by 0 bases, with 22 bases between. Germline V gene sequence: CDR1 MNHNY, CDR2 SVGAGI (reference sequence). DNA of the CDR3: TGTGCCACCCGGCCGATCGGCTCAGGGCTCTCCTACGAGCAGTACTTC. This encodes CATRPIGSGLSYEQYF.

J is TRBJ2-4 and V is TRBV11-2; tentatively, D is TRBD1 (6 bases). CDR3 length: 12 residues. The V end was cut by 3 bases, the J end by 11 bases, with 11 bases between. Germline V lookup: CDR1 SGHAT, CDR2 FQNNGV. CDR3 amino acids: CASSFYTGFQYF. In nucleotides, the CDR3 is TGTGCCAGCAGCTTCTATACAGGGTTTCAGTACTTC.

This clone has more than one count but fewer than ten. It may be a read error: a sequence one base away is much more abundant. No conserved phenylalanine or tryptophan is present at the end of the CDR3, so a read error is the likely explanation. V usage is TRBV18 and J usage is TRBJ2-7; D perhaps matches TRBD2 (5 bases). V lost 3 bases and J 7 bases, leaving 13 bases between the germline ends. Germline CDR1 and CDR2: KGHSH and LQKENI. CDR3 length equals 13 residues. The CDR3 protein is CASSPNSGGEQYL. The CDR3 region has the DNA TGTGCCAGCTCACCGAATTCCGGCGGGGAGCAGTACTTG.

The V call is TRBV10-1, the J call TRBJ1-5, with a possible D match to TRBD1 (5 bases). This CDR3 contains 17 residues. Germline CDR1 reads WNHNN; CDR2 reads SYGVQD (reference sequence). Trimming removed 6 bases at V and 1 base at J, with 19 bases between. The CDR3 region has the DNA TGCGCCAGCAGGGGTCAGGGAGGCAATTTGAGCAATCAGCCCCAGCATTTT. Amino acids: CASRGQGGNLSNQPQHF.